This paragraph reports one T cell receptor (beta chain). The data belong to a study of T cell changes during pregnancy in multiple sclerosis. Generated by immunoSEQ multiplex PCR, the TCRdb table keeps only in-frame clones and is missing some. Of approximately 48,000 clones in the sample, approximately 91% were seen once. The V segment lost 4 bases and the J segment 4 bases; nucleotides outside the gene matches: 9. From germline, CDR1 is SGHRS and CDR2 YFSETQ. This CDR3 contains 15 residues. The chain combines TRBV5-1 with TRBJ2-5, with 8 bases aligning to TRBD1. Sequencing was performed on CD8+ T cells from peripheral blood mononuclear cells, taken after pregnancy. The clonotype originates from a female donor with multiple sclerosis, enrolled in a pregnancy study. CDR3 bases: TGCGCCAGCAGCCGAACTACAGGGGGAAGAGAGACCCAGTACTTC. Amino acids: CASSRTTGGRETQYF. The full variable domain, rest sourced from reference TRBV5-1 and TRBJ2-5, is KAGVTQTPRYLIKTRGQQVTLSCSPISGHRSVSWYQQTPGQGLQFLFEYFSETQRNKGNFPGRFSGRQFSNSRSEMNVSTLELGDSALYLCASSRTTGGRETQYFGPGTRLLVL.